Described below is a single T cell receptor beta chain sequence and its context. Its antigen remains unknown. Each CDR3 protein gets one entry after TCRdb re-called the RACE reads with MiXCR. The sample lists 100,000 to 120,000 distinct CDR3 sequences, about 34% seen once, with about 2.7% in the top ten. Germline CDR1 reads GTSNPN; CDR2 reads SVGIG (reference sequence). Trimming took 4 bases from V and 5 from J, leaving 12 bases between them. The length of the CDR3 is 12 residues. Time point defined: patch test 3, about 24 weeks after DPC sensitization. Treatment specified: therapeutic diphenylcyclopropenone sensitization with weekly scalp DPC. The data originate from a study of human T cells and chemical hapten exposure. Study-level points and caveats: Alopecia affecting every donor means their immune response may not match healthy people's. TCRs at a frequency above 1 in 1000 stayed unchanged with DPC sensitization. In comparison with controls, expanded TCRs gave rise to a significantly larger number of large CDR3 similarity clusters.

The chain links TRBV30 to TRBJ2-7; D tentatively reads TRBD1 or TRBD2 (5 bases each). The sequences come from whole blood, collected in connection with sensitization to the hapten diphenylcyclopropenone (DPC). This receptor was taken from a man between 40 and 49 years old with alopecia areata. Some clones in this sample may be carry-over from other donors' samples. This chain's CDR3 is CAWTRERDEQYF. In DNA form, the CDR3 reads TGTGCCTGGACCAGGGAGAGGGACGAGCAGTACTTC.